This T cell receptor beta chain was sequenced for a study of blood T cells in healthy people across ages. General observations from the study: Per million T cells, TCR beta diversity dropped about linearly as age rose. It was the long-lived donors that had more naive CD4+ cells and higher diversity than aged donors.

Sample-barcoded 5' priming and a J-beta primer mix drove a second PCR of roughly 6 to 12 cycles. TCRdb independently ran MiXCR on the 5' RACE reads; one entry per CDR3 protein. The sample carries 1.6 million or so distinct CDR3 sequences, 30% to 35% recorded once. At least 6.5 million PBMCs were isolated per sample. The CDR3 loop spans 16 amino acids. Looked up from germline, CDR1 is SGHTA and CDR2 is FQGTGA. Deletions cut 5 bases from V and 2 bases from J, with 15 bases between. A word on this clonotype: Its specificity is unknown.

The specimen sequenced was blood. This sequence joins TRBV7-3 and TRBJ2-2; D unresolved. The origin of this receptor is a woman in her 30s in good health. The CDR3 region has the DNA TGTGCCAGCAGCGTAGTACGGACCCACAACACCGGGGAGCTGTTTTTT. Its protein is CASSVVRTHNTGELFF.